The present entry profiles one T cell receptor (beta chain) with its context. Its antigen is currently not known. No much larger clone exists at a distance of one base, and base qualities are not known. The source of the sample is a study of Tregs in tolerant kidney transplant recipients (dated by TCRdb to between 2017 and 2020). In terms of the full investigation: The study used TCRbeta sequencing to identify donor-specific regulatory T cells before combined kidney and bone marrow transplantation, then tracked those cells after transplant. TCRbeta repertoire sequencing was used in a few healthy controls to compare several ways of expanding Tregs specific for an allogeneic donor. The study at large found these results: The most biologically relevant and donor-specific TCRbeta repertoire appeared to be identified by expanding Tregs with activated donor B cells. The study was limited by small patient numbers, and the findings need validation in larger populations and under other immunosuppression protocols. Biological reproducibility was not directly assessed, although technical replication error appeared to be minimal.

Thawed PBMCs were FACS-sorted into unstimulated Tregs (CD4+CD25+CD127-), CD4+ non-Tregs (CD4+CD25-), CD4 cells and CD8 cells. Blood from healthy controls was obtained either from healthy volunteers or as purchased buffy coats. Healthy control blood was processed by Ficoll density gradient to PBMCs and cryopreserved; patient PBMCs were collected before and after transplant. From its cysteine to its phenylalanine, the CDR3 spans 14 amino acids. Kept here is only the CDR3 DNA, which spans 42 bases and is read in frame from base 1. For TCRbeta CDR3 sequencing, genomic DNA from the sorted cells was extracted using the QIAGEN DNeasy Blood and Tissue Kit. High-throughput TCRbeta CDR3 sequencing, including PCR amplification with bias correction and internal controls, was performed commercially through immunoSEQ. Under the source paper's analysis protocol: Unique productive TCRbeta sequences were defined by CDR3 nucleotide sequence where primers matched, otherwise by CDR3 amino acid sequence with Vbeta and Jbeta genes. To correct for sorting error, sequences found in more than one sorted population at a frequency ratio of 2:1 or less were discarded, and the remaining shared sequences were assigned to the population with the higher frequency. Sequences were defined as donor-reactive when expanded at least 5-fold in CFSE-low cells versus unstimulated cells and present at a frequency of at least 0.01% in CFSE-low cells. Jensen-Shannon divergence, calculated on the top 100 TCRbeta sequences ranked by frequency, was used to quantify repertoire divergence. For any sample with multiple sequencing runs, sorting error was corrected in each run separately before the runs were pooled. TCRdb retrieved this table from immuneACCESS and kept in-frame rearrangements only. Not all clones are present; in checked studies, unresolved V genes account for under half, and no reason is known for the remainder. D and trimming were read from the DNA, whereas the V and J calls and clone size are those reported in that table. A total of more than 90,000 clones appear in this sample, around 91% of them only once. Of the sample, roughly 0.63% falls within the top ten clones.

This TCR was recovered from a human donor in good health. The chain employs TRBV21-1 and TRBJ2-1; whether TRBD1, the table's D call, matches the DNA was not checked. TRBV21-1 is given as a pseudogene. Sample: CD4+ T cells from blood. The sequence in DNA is TGTGCCAGCAGCTTTGGACAACCCTACAATGAGCAGTTCTTC. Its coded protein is CASSFGQPYNEQFF.